This TCR beta chain was obtained from a study of cytomegalovirus exposure and HLA in healthy donors. V lost 3 bases to trimming and J lost 7 bases, with 7 bases between them. The CDR3 extends over 12 amino acids. Germline V gene lookup returns CDR1 MDHEN and CDR2 SYDVKM. The PCR was carried out with 60 Vbeta primers and 13 Jbeta primers. The protocol was immunoSEQ multiplex PCR, while the TCRdb copy is restricted to in-frame clones and leaves out a portion. This table holds some 120,000 clones, roughly 77% found once. Whole-study results and caveats: Later on, an analysis showed TCR association rates differing by HLA locus, with DRB1 the most and HLA-C the fewest.

This clone was seen many times. No antigen is known for it. The receptor comes from a man between 25 and 39 years old in good health and CMV-seronegative. The V call is TRBV28, the J call TRBJ1-5; D call uncertain. The sequencing sample was made of PBMCs. The DNA for the CDR3 is TGTGCCAGCAGTTTCCTTATGCAGCCCCAGCATTTT. Its protein is CASSFLMQPQHF.